Shown below are 15 T cell receptor beta chains from a single sample sequenced in a study of blood T cell repertoires in COVID-19. Sequenced by immunoSEQ multiplex PCR; TCRdb stores in-frame clones only, minus some. The repertoire has about 42,000 clones, just over 85% of them found once; the top ten carry 59%. Sequenced: peripheral blood. Source of these receptors: a man between 65 and 85 years old with acute or convalescent COVID-19.

This clone appeared once. The chain carries TRBV28 and TRBJ2-1, with 8 nucleotides matching TRBD2. CDR1 is MDHEN, CDR2 SYDVKM, per germline. The CDR3 runs 15 residues. With V trimmed by 7 bases and J by 4 bases, 9 bases remained unmatched. The CDR3 loop is CASKGAGVGYNEQFF. DNA of the CDR3: TGTGCCAGCAAGGGAGCGGGAGTGGGTTACAATGAGCAGTTCTTC.

This chain links TRBV28 with TRBJ2-4; TRBD1 might be the D (6 bases). Germline values: CDR1 MDHEN, CDR2 SYDVKM. The V gene lost 6 bases and the J gene lost 8 bases, with 23 bases spanning the gap. This CDR3 has 16 amino acids. CDR3 nucleotides: TGTGCCAGCAGCCTACCAGGATCCCATAGACAGGACATTCAGTACTTC. Amino acid sequence: CASSLPGSHRQDIQYF.

This clone appeared a single time. This chain uses TRBV29-1 with TRBJ2-3, with a weak D call TRBD1 (7 bases). This CDR3 has 13 amino acids. Germline V lookup: CDR1 SQVTM, CDR2 ANQGSEA. V was trimmed by 5 bases and J by 4 bases, leaving 13 bases between them. CDR3 coding DNA: TGCAGCGTTAACCAGGGGGGAGCAGATACGCAGTATTTT. Residues: CSVNQGGADTQYF.

This clone was observed a single time. The V call is TRBV5-5, the J call TRBJ2-2, with 10 bases matching TRBD1. Germline V lookup: CDR1 SGHKS, CDR2 YYEKEE (reference sequence). V was pared by 0 bases and J by 6 bases, with 8 bases of the junction left unmatched. The CDR3 runs 17 residues. Here the CDR3 reads CASSLAGQGILSGELFF. CDR3 bases: TGTGCCAGCAGCTTGGCGGGACAGGGGATCCTCTCCGGGGAGCTGTTTTTT.

This clone was found a few times. V usage is TRBV4-2 and J usage is TRBJ2-7; D is perhaps TRBD1 (6 bases). The ends were cut back, 1 base at V and 0 bases at J, with 10 bases in the middle. This CDR3 region has 15 residues. Germline-derived CDR1 and CDR2 are LGHNA and YNFKEQ. This CDR3 is CASSQVGAASYEQYF. The CDR3 DNA reads as TGTGCCAGCAGCCAAGTGGGGGCAGCCTCCTACGAGCAGTACTTC.

The V gene is TRBV9, the J gene TRBJ1-4, with TRBD1 matching 7 bases. The trim removed 6 bases at V and 8 bases at J, leaving 10 bases unmatched. The CDR3 has 14 residues. Germline V gives CDR1 SGDLS, CDR2 YYNGEE. The CDR3: CASTSTGQGEKLFF. For the CDR3, the DNA is TGTGCCAGCACCTCGACAGGGCAGGGAGAAAAACTGTTTTTT.

The chain is built from TRBV4-1 and TRBJ1-1; D is possibly TRBD1 (5 bases). Trimming cost V 8 bases and J 0 bases, with 19 bases left between them. This CDR3 region has 16 residues. Germline V lookup: CDR1 MGHRA, CDR2 YSYEKL. CDR3 sequence (DNA): TGCGCCAGCCGATCTAGCGAGAGGGGTCTGAACACTGAAGCTTTCTTT. Protein product: CASRSSERGLNTEAFF.

This chain connects TRBV4-3 to TRBJ2-1; 15 bases are a match to TRBD2. The CDR3 covers 18 residues. Germline lookup yields CDR1 LGHNA and CDR2 YSLEER. The J segment lost 1 base and the V segment lost 4 bases, leaving 5 bases of the junction unmatched. Written as DNA, the CDR3 is TGCGCCAGCAGCCGGACTAGCGGGGGGGGGAGTTCCTACAATGAGCAGTTCTTC. This sequence encodes CASSRTSGGGSSYNEQFF.

The rearrangement links TRBV5-8 to TRBJ2-7; 9 positions match TRBD1. V trimming: 5 bases; J trimming: 1 base; junction bases outside the gene matches: 13. This CDR3 has 17 amino acids. Germline CDR1 and CDR2: SGHTS and YDEGEE. The chain's CDR3 is CASRFEPRQGGSYEQYF. DNA of the CDR3: TGTGCCAGCAGGTTCGAACCTCGACAGGGGGGTTCCTACGAGCAGTACTTC.

J is TRBJ1-4 and V is TRBV6-1; 7 bases agree with TRBD1. With 3 bases clipped from V and 8 bases from J, the junction kept 12 bases outside the gene matches. CDR1 and CDR2 (germline): MNHNS, SASEGT. The CDR3 loop spans 16 amino acids. The chain's CDR3 is CASSELFTGADEKLFF. The DNA of the CDR3 is TGTGCCAGCAGTGAGTTGTTTACAGGGGCGGACGAAAAACTGTTTTTT.

V gene TRBV7-2 combines with J gene TRBJ1-6, with D uncertain. The CDR3 extends over 14 amino acids. The germline gives CDR1 SGHTA, CDR2 FQGNSA. V was trimmed by 5 bases and J by 9 bases, leaving 14 bases between them. This CDR3 reads CASSELLTGSPLHF. DNA for the CDR3: TGTGCCAGCAGCGAGCTCCTAACGGGTTCACCCCTCCACTTT. Complete variable domain (other parts from reference TRBV7-2 and TRBJ1-6): GAGVSQSPSNKVTEKGKDVELRCDPISGHTALYWYRQSLGQGLEFLIYFQGNSAPDKSGLPSDRFSAERTGGSVSTLTIQRTQQEDSAVYLCASSELLTGSPLHFGNGTRLTVT.

The chain joins TRBV7-2 to TRBJ1-1, with D tentatively TRBD1 (6 bases). This CDR3 comprises 14 residues. In germline, CDR1 is SGHTA, CDR2 FQGNSA. The V and J ends lost 5 bases and 6 bases respectively, with 16 bases between them. CDR3 nucleotides: TGTGCCAGCAGCGCCCCCAGGGGAACGGCTGAAGCTTTCTTT. Translated, it gives CASSAPRGTAEAFF.

This clone has just one count. V and J are TRBV5-1 and TRBJ2-7, with D possibly being TRBD2 (6 bases). The CDR3 contains 16 residues. The ends were cut back, 4 bases at V and 0 bases at J, with 17 bases in the middle. The germline gives CDR1 SGHRS, CDR2 YFSETQ. The CDR3 DNA reads TGCGCCAGCAGCCGGACGGGACTGTTCAGCTCCTACGAGCAGTACTTC. Protein: CASSRTGLFSSYEQYF.

The chain has TRBV13 and TRBJ1-4; D is possibly TRBD1 (6 bases). With 6 bases removed from V and 5 bases from J, the gap between germline ends came to 13 bases. The CDR3 has 14 residues. The germline CDR1 and CDR2 sequences are PRHDT and FYEKMQ (reference sequence). The CDR3 nucleotides are TGTGCCAGCAGTATCCGACAGGCAAATGAAAAACTGTTTTTT. Protein: CASSIRQANEKLFF.

V gene TRBV30 combines with J gene TRBJ1-5; unclear D gene. With 8 bases removed from V and 1 base from J, the gap between germline ends came to 21 bases. CDR3 length equals 16 residues. Germline V gene sequence: CDR1 GTSNPN, CDR2 SVGIG (reference sequence). CDR3 protein: CAATTGSYPSNQPQHF. As DNA, the CDR3 is TGTGCCGCCACGACGGGATCCTACCCGAGCAATCAGCCCCAGCATTTT.